One and the same sample provided the 9 T cell receptor beta chains below, sequenced in a study of regulatory T cells in long-lasting Graves disease. TCRdb passed the reads through MiXCR, listing each CDR3 protein once. The sample has around 780 distinct CDR3 sequences; around 84% are singletons. Researchers made the TCR library from RNA that was extracted from PBMCs. The sample was peripheral blood mononuclear cells (PBMCs), taken with antithyroid drug treatment, in newly diagnosed or persistent Graves disease (not recorded which). The receptors originated from a man in his late teens or twenties with Graves disease.

This chain connects TRBV5-1 to TRBJ2-7, with 12 bases fitting TRBD2. The V segment lost 4 bases and the J segment 2 bases; nucleotides outside the gene matches: 4. The CDR3 totals 15 residues. Germline V gene data show CDR1 as SGHRS and CDR2 as YFSETQ. In DNA form, the CDR3 reads TGCGCCAGCAGCAGACTAGCGGGAGACGCCTACGAGCAGTACTTC. Its translation: CASSRLAGDAYEQYF. Together with reference TRBV5-1 and TRBJ2-7, the CDR3 gives the full variable domain: KAGVTQTPRYLIKTRGQQVTLSCSPISGHRSVSWYQQTPGQGLQFLFEYFSETQRNKGNFPGRFSGRQFSNSRSEMNVSTLELGDSALYLCASSRLAGDAYEQYFGPGTRLTVT.

This clonotype occurred a few times. The CDR3 is CASIETSEPGELFF. CDR3 DNA sequence: TGTGCCAGCATCGAGACTAGCGAGCCCGGGGAGCTGTTTTTT. The chain has TRBV2 and TRBJ2-2, with TRBD2 matching over 8 bases. Per the germline V gene, CDR1 is SNHLY and CDR2 is FYNNEI. The CDR3 spans 14 residues. With 7 bases clipped from V and 6 bases from J, the junction kept 7 bases outside the gene matches.

The chain links TRBV7-3 to TRBJ1-1, with unresolved D. Trimming pared 3 bases from V and 4 bases from J, leaving 9 bases between. CDR3 length equals 13 residues. The germline gives CDR1 SGHTA, CDR2 FQGTGA. The CDR3 protein is CASSFGSGTEAFF. The DNA of the CDR3 is TGTGCCAGCAGCTTCGGGTCTGGCACTGAAGCTTTCTTT.

The chain is built from TRBV5-4 and TRBJ2-5; 9 bases match TRBD1. The length of the CDR3 is 14 residues. The germline V gene encodes CDR1 SGHNT and CDR2 YYREEE (reference sequence). Unmatched junction bases numbered 6, after V lost 4 bases and J lost 5 bases. As DNA, the CDR3 is TGTGCCAGCAGCCCCACAGGGGGCCGTGAGACCCAGTACTTC. Its translation: CASSPTGGRETQYF.

The chain joins TRBV30 to TRBJ2-7; possibly TRBD1 or TRBD2 for D (6 bases each). Trimming shortened V by 8 bases and J by 6 bases, and 23 bases separated the two germline ends. This CDR3 has 14 amino acids. Looked up from germline, CDR1 is GTSNPN and CDR2 is SVGIG (reference sequence). The CDR3 protein is CAGHRVRGALEQYF. DNA of the CDR3: TGTGCCGGACATAGGGTGAGGGGGGCCCTCGAGCAGTACTTC.

V and J are TRBV6-1 and TRBJ1-2; D gene unclear. V was trimmed by 5 bases and J by 7 bases, leaving 11 bases between them. The CDR3 is 12 residues long. The germline V gene encodes CDR1 MNHNS and CDR2 SASEGT. The CDR3 region is CASSKDRGGYTF. CDR3 DNA sequence: TGTGCCAGCAGTAAAGACCGGGGTGGCTACACCTTC.

The chain has TRBV5-1 and TRBJ2-2; 7 nucleotides line up with TRBD1. The CDR3 is 15 amino acids. The germline gives CDR1 SGHRS, CDR2 YFSETQ. The J segment lost 0 bases and the V segment lost 5 bases, leaving 4 bases of the junction unmatched. The CDR3: CASSEQGSNTGELFF. The CDR3 bases are TGCGCCAGCAGTGAACAGGGGTCGAACACCGGGGAGCTGTTTTTT. The full variable domain, completed using reference TRBV5-1 and TRBJ2-2, is KAGVTQTPRYLIKTRGQQVTLSCSPISGHRSVSWYQQTPGQGLQFLFEYFSETQRNKGNFPGRFSGRQFSNSRSEMNVSTLELGDSALYLCASSEQGSNTGELFFGEGSRLTVL.

V and J are TRBV18 and TRBJ1-5; unclear D gene. The length of the CDR3 is 13 residues. Per the germline V gene, CDR1 is KGHSH and CDR2 is LQKENI. V was shortened by 2 bases and J by 3 bases, with 5 bases between the two germline ends. CDR3 DNA sequence: TGTGCCAGCTCACCATCTGACAATCAGCCCCAGCATTTT. It is translated as CASSPSDNQPQHF. Complete variable domain (other parts from reference TRBV18 and TRBJ1-5): NAGVMQNPRHLVRRRGQEARLRCSPMKGHSHVYWYRQLPEEGLKFMVYLQKENIIDESGMPKERFSAEFPKEGPSILRIQQVVRGDSAAYFCASSPSDNQPQHFGDGTRLSIL.

The genes are TRBV28 and TRBJ2-3; D ambiguous. CDR1 is MDHEN and CDR2 is SYDVKM in the germline V gene. The ends were cut back, 2 bases at V and 2 bases at J, with 11 bases in the middle. The CDR3 extends over 15 amino acids. The DNA for the CDR3 is TGTGCCAGCAGTTTAGGTGGGCTTTCCACAGATACGCAGTATTTT. It is translated as CASSLGGLSTDTQYF.